This T cell receptor beta chain was captured in a study of blood T cell repertoires in COVID-19. As for the study in general: T cells, B-cell-depleted T cells, or PBMCs supplied cDNA or gDNA.

Participant ages covered about 18 to 90 years across 24 US areas. This clone was found a few times. J lost 6 bases, V lost 6 bases, and 2 bases had no gene match. The CDR3 is made up of 14 amino acids. From germline, CDR1 is MNHEY and CDR2 SVGAGI. TCRdb's table, derived via immunoSEQ multiplex PCR, lists solely in-frame clones and lacks some. There are about 400,000 clones in the sample; around 90% occur only once, and around 2% lies in the top ten. This clonotype was sampled from a middle-aged woman with acute COVID-19. The chain combines TRBV6-5 with TRBJ2-2; 12 positions match TRBD2. The sample consisted of PBMCs or T cells enriched from blood (not recorded which). Written as DNA, the CDR3 is TGTGCCAGCAGGACTAGCGGGAGCGCCGGGGAGCTGTTTTTT. Translation: CASRTSGSAGELFF.